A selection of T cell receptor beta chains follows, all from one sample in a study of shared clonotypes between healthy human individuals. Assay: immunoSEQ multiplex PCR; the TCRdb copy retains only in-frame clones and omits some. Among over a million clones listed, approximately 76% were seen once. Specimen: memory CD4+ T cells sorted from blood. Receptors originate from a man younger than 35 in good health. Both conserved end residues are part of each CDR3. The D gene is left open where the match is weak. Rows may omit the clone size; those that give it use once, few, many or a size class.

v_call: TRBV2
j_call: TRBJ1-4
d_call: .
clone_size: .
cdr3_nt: TGTGCCAGCAGTGAAATGGGGAGGGCTAATGAAAAACTGTTTTTT
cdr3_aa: CASSEMGRANEKLFF

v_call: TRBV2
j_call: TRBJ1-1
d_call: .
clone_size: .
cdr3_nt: TGTGCCAGCAGCCGGACGGCAGGCTTGAACACTGAAGCTTTCTTT
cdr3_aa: CASSRTAGLNTEAFF

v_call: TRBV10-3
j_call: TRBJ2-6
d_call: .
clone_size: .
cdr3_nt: TGTGCCGCCGGAATCTCTGGGGCCAACGTCCTGACTTTC
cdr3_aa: CAAGISGANVLTF

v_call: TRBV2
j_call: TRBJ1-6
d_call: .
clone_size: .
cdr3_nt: TGTGCCAGCAGGGAAGCAGACTATAATTCACCCCTCCACTTT
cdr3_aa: CASREADYNSPLHF

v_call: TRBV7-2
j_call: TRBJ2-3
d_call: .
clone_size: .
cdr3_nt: TGTGCCAGCAGCTTAGTTGATACGCAGTATTTT
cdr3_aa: CASSLVDTQYF

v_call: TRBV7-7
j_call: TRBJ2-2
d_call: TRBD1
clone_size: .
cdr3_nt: TGTGCTAGCAGCCCCAGGACAGGGGAGAGGACCGGGGAGCTGTTTTTT
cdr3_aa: CASSPRTGERTGELFF

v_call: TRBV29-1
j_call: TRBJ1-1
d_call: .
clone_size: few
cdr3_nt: TGCAGCGTTGAAGAGGCGGGAGGTCCCATGAACACTGAAGCTTTCTTT
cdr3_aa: CSVEEAGGPMNTEAFF

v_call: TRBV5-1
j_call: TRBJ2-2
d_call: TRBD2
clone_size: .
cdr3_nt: TGCGCCAGCAGCCTCCGGACTAGCGGGGGGACCGGGGAGCTGTTTTTT
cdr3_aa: CASSLRTSGGTGELFF

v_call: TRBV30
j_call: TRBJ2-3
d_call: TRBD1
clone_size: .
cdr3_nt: TGTGCCTGGAGTTCTCAGGCCGGGACAGTCGCAGATACGCAGTATTTT
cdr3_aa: CAWSSQAGTVADTQYF

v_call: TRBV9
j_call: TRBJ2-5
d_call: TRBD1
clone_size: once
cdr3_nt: TGTGCCAGCAGCGTAGCAGGGGGCGCCCAAGAGACCCAGTACTTC
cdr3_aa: CASSVAGGAQETQYF

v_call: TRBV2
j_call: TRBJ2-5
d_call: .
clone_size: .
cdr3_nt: TGTGCCAGCAGAGCAGGGTTTACTACTAAAGAGACCCAGTACTTC
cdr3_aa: CASRAGFTTKETQYF

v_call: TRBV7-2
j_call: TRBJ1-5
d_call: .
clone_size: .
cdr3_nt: TGTGCCAGCAGCCCTCCAGGGTGGGAAAGTCAGCCCCAGCATTTT
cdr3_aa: CASSPPGWESQPQHF

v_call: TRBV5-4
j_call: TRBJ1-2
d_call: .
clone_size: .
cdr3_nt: TGTGCCAGCCGAGAGAGTGATACCCACCTCGGCTACACCTTC
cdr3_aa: CASRESDTHLGYTF

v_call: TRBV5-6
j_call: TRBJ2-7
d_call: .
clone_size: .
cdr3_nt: TGTGCCAGCAGCTCGGGAGTGGGCGAGCAGTACTTC
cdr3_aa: CASSSGVGEQYF

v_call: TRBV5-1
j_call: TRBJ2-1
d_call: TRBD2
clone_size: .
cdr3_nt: TGCGCCAGCAGCGAAATCGGGACTAGCTACAATGAGCAGTTCTTC
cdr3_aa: CASSEIGTSYNEQFF

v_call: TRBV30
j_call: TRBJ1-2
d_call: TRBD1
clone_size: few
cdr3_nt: TGTGCCTGGAGGCCGGGACAGGGTTCTGGCTACACCTTC
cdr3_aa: CAWRPGQGSGYTF

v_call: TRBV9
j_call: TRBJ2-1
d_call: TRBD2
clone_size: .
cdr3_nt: TGTGCCAGCAGCGTATCCTGGGCGGGAGAGGCGTTCTTC
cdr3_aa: CASSVSWAGEAFF

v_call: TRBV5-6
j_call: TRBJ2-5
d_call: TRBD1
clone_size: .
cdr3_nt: TGTGCCAGCAGTGCCGCAGGGGGCGGAGAGACCCAGTACTTC
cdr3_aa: CASSAAGGGETQYF

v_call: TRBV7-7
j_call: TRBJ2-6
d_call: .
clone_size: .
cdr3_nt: TGTGCTAGCAGCCCCGAGGGGGCCAACGTCCTGACTTTC
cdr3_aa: CASSPEGANVLTF

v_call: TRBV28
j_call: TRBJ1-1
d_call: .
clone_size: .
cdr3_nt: TGTGCCAGCAGTTTGGCAGGCGCTGAAGCTTTCTTT
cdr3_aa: CASSLAGAEAFF

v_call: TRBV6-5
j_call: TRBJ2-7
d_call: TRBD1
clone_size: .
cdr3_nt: TGTGCCAGCACGATCCCGGACAGGGACTACGAGCAGTACTTC
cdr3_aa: CASTIPDRDYEQYF

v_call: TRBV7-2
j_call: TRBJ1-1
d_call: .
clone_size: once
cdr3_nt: TGTGCCAGCAGCGGGCGGGGGGCTGCTGAAGCTTTCTTT
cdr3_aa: CASSGRGAAEAFF

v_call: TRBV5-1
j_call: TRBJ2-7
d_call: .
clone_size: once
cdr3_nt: TGCGCCAGCAGCTTGGCCGCCGGGAACTCCTACGAGCAGTACTTC
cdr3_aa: CASSLAAGNSYEQYF

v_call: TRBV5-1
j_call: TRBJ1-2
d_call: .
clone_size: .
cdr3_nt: TGCGCCAGCAGCTTGGCCACGGAGCCCTTCTATGGCTACACCTTC
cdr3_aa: CASSLATEPFYGYTF

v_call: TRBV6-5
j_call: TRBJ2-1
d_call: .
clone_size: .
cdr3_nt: TGTGCCAGCAGTTACTCAGTGGGCGCGAGAAACAATGAGCAGTTCTTC
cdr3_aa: CASSYSVGARNNEQFF

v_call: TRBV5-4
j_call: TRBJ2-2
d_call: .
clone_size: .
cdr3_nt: TGTGCCAGCAGCTTGAAAGGGCCCGGGGAGCTGTTTTTT
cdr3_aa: CASSLKGPGELFF

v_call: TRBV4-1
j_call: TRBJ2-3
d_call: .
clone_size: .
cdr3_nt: TGCGCCAGCAGCCAAGATCTGGCTAGCTCGCAGTATTTT
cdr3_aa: CASSQDLASSQYF

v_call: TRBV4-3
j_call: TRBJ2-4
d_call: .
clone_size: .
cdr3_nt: TGCGCCAGCAGCCAAGAGGAAGGGGTGTTAGCCAAAAACATTCAGTACTTC
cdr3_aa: CASSQEEGVLAKNIQYF

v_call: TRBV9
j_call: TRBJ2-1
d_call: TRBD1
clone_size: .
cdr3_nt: TGTGCCAGCAGCGTAGAGGGACAGGGGAGCTACAATGAGCAGTTCTTC
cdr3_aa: CASSVEGQGSYNEQFF

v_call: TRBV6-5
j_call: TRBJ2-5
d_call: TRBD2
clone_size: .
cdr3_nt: TGTGCCAGCACTTCTCTAGCGGGGGTGGAGACCCAGTACTTC
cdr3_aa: CASTSLAGVETQYF

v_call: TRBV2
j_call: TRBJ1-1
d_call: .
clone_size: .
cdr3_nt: TGTGCCAGCAGCGACAGGAGGGATGAAGCTTTCTTT
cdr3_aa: CASSDRRDEAFF

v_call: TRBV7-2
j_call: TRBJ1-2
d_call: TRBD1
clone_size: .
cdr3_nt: TGTGCCAGCAGCTTAGCGGGACAGGAGAACTTC
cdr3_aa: CASSLAGQENF

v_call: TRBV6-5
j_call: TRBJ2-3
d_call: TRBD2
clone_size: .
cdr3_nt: TGTGCCAGCAGTTACCTAGCGGGTGCCACAGATACGCAGTATTTT
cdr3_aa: CASSYLAGATDTQYF

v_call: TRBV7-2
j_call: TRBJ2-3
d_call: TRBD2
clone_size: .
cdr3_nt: TGTGCCAGCAGCTTCCCCGGACTAGCGGGAGCGACGCAGTATTTT
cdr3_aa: CASSFPGLAGATQYF

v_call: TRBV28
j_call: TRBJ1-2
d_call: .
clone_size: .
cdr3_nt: TGTGCCAGCACCAAAGTGCCTCGTGACTATGGCTACACCTTC
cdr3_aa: CASTKVPRDYGYTF

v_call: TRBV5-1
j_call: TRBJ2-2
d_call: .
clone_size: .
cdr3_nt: TGCGCCAGCAGCTACAGGGAGCACACCGGGGAGCTGTTTTTT
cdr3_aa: CASSYREHTGELFF

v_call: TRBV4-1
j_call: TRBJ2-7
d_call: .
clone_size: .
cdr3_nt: TGCGCCAGCAGCCATCCCCCCGGGGGCTCCTACGAGCAGTACTTC
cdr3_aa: CASSHPPGGSYEQYF

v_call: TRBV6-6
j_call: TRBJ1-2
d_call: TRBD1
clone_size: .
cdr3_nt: TGTGCCAGCAGTGATCCGGGACAGGGTGTTAATGGCTACACCTTC
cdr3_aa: CASSDPGQGVNGYTF

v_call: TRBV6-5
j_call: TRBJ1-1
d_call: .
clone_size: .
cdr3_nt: TGTGCCAGTAAGTTTATGAACACTGAAGCTTTCTTT
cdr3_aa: CASKFMNTEAFF

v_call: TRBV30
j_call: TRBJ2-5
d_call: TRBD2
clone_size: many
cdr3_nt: TGTGCCTGGAGTTCTGGACTAGGAGGATATGAGACCCAGTACTTC
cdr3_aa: CAWSSGLGGYETQYF

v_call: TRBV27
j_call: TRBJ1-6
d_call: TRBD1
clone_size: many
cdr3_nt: TGTGCCAGCAGTTACACAGGGGTTAATTCACCCCTCCACTTT
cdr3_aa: CASSYTGVNSPLHF

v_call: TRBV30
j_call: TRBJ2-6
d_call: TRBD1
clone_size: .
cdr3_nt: TGTGCCCACGACAGGGGAACTGGGGCCAACGTCCTGACTTTC
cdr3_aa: CAHDRGTGANVLTF

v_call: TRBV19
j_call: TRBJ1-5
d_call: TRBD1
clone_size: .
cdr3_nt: TGTGCCAGCACGGGACAGGGGGGTCAGCCCCAGCATTTT
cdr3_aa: CASTGQGGQPQHF

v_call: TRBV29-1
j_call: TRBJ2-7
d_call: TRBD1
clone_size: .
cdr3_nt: TGCAGCGTTTTTTCCCTGACAGGGTGGGGCTACGAGCAGTACTTC
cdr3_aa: CSVFSLTGWGYEQYF

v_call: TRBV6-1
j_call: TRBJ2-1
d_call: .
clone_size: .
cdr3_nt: TGTGCCAGCAGTGTTAGGATATACAATGAGCAGTTCTTC
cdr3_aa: CASSVRIYNEQFF

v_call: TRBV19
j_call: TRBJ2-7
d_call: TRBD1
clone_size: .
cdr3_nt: TGTGCCAGTAGTACGGACAGGGGCGAGCAGTACTTC
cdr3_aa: CASSTDRGEQYF

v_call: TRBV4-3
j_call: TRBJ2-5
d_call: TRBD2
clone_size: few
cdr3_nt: TGCGCCAGCAGCCAAGAAGGCAGCGGGAGGGCCAGGGAGACCCAGTACTTC
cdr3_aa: CASSQEGSGRARETQYF

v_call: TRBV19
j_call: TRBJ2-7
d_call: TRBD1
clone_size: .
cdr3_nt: TGTGCCAGTAGTGGACCGGGACAGGGCACCTACGAGCAGTACTTC
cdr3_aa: CASSGPGQGTYEQYF

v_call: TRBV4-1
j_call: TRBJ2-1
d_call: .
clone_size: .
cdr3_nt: TGCGCCAGCAGCGAGACTAGTCGCACCTACAATGAGCAGTTCTTC
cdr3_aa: CASSETSRTYNEQFF

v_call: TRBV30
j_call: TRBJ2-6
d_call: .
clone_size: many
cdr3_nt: TGTGCCTGTTCCTCTGGGGCCAACGTCCTGACTTTC
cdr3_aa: CACSSGANVLTF

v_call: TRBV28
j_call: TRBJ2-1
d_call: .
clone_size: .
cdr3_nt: TGTGCCAGCAGCTTCCAAAGGAGCTCCTACAATGAGCAGTTCTTC
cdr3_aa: CASSFQRSSYNEQFF

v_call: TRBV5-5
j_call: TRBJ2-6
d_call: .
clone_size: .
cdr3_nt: TGTGCCAGCAGCTTTCTCTCAGGGCGGGGGGCCAACGTCCTGACTTTC
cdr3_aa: CASSFLSGRGANVLTF

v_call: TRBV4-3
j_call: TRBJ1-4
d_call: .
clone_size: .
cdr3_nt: TGCGCCAGCAGCCGCCCGGGACCGCCTAATGAAAAACTGTTTTTT
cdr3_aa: CASSRPGPPNEKLFF

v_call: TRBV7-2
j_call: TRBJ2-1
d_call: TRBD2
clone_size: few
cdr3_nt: TGTGCCAGCAGGAATGGACTAGCAGCCTACAATGAGCAGTTCTTC
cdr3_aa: CASRNGLAAYNEQFF

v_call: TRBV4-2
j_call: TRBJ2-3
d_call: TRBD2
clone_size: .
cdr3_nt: TGTGCCAGCAGCCAAGTTGCTAGCGGAGCCCCAGATACGCAGTATTTT
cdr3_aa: CASSQVASGAPDTQYF

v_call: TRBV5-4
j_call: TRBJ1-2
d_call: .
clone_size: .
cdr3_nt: TGTGCCAGCAGCTTGGTCGGATTAGGCTACACCTTC
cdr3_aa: CASSLVGLGYTF

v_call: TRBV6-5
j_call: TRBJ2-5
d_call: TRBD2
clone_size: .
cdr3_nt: TGTGCCAGCAGCTGGACTAGCGGGAGACAGACCCAGTACTTC
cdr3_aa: CASSWTSGRQTQYF

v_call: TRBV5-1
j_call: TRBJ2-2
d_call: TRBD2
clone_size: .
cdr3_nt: TGCGCCAGCAGCTTGGTGGCCAGGGAGGGCACCGGGGAGCTGTTTTTT
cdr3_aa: CASSLVAREGTGELFF

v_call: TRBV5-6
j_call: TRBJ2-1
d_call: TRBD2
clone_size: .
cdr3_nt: TGTGCCAGCAGCTCCGGCGGGGGGGCACACAATGAGCAGTTCTTC
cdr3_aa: CASSSGGGAHNEQFF

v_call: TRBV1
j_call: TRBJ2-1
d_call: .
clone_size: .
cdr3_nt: TGCACCAGCAGCCAAGTAGGACCGGTACGGCAGTTCTTC
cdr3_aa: CTSSQVGPVRQFF